The rows below give T cell receptor beta chains drawn from one sample of a study of CD8+CD57+ T cells in acquired aplastic anemia. TCRdb redid the calling of the reads with MiXCR, one entry per CDR3 protein. The repertoire holds 450,000 to 550,000 distinct CDR3 sequences, with around 30% as singletons. Material for sequencing was sorted CD4+, CD8+, or CD8+CD57+ T cells (not recorded which) from PBMCs. All receptors come from a human donor with aplastic anemia. CDR3s include the opening cysteine and the closing phenylalanine or tryptophan. The D gene is left open where the match is weak. Not all rows give a size; the values are once, few, many and, for expanded clones, a class.

j_gene,v_gene,d_gene,abundance,CDR3aa,CDR3nt
TRBJ1-1,TRBV2,-,few,CASRPQGREAFF,TGTGCCAGCAGGCCTCAGGGGAGGGAGGCTTTCTTT
TRBJ2-7,TRBV20-1,TRBD1,few,CSARDRDRGPGEQYF,TGCAGTGCTAGAGACCGGGACAGGGGGCCTGGGGAGCAGTACTTC
TRBJ2-1,TRBV15,-,many,CATSREAGYNEQFF,TGTGCCACCAGCAGAGAGGCAGGATACAATGAGCAGTTCTTC
TRBJ2-1,TRBV15,-,many,CATSRDLGHEQFF,TGTGCCACCAGCAGAGATCTAGGTCATGAGCAGTTCTTC
TRBJ2-5,TRBV6-1,TRBD1,-,CASRGDRGW,TGTGCCAGCAGGGGGGACAGGGGTTGG
TRBJ2-7,TRBV25-1,TRBD2,-,CASPGTSGGYEQYF,TGTGCCAGCCCGGGGACTAGCGGCGGATACGAGCAGTACTTC
TRBJ2-3,TRBV12-3/TRBV12-4,TRBD1,few,CASSRQGPDTQYF,TGTGCCAGCAGTAGACAGGGACCAGATACGCAGTATTTT
TRBJ2-7,TRBV20-1,TRBD2,few,CSANPLAGGNEQYF,TGCAGTGCTAATCCCCTAGCGGGGGGTAACGAGCAGTACTTC
TRBJ1-3,TRBV9,-,many,CASSVAPAGSGNTIYF,TGTGCCAGCAGCGTAGCGCCCGCAGGGTCTGGAAACACCATATATTTT
TRBJ1-5,TRBV20-1,-,many,CSATRTGPQHF,TGCAGTGCTACCAGAACGGGGCCCCAGCATTTT
TRBJ1-1,TRBV5-4,-,few,CASSWTAVGNTEAFF,TGTGCCAGCAGCTGGACAGCTGTGGGGAACACTGAAGCTTTCTTT
TRBJ2-2,TRBV20-1,TRBD2,-,CSASRTRAGELFF,TGCAGTGCTAGTAGGACTAGAGCCGGGGAGCTGTTTTTT
TRBJ1-2,TRBV10-3,TRBD1,-,CATTSDRETF,TGTGCCACCACCTCGGACAGGGAGACCTTC
TRBJ2-1,TRBV18,TRBD2,-,CASSPPPGTSAYNEQFF,TGTGCCAGCTCACCACCGCCCGGGACTAGCGCATACAATGAGCAGTTCTTC
TRBJ1-5,TRBV19,-,-,CASRDTSNQPQHF,TGTGCTAGTAGGGACACTAGCAATCAGCCCCAGCATTTT
TRBJ2-7,TRBV6-1,TRBD1,-,CASSGTGDLYGSYEQYF,TGTGCCAGCAGCGGGACAGGGGATTTATATGGCTCCTACGAGCAGTACTTC
TRBJ2-4,TRBV19,TRBD1,-,CARIPGQGGNIQYF,TGTGCCAGGATCCCGGGACAGGGGGGAAACATTCAGTACTTC
TRBJ1-1,TRBV2,TRBD1,many,CASSDRGQNTEAFF,TGTGCCAGCAGCGACAGGGGACAGAACACTGAAGCTTTCTTT
TRBJ2-5,TRBV20-1,-,-,CSAPPTIQETQYF,TGCAGTGCTCCTCCGACTATTCAAGAGACCCAGTACTTC
TRBJ2-7,TRBV3-1,-,-,CASSQRPNPEQYF,TGTGCCAGCAGCCAAAGGCCCAATCCCGAGCAGTACTTC
TRBJ2-1,TRBV2,-,few,CASSPLLQLSNEQFF,TGTGCCAGCAGCCCTCTCCTCCAGCTGTCCAATGAGCAGTTCTTC
TRBJ1-3,TRBV10-2,-,many,CASSDPPGNTIYF,TGCGCCAGCAGTGATCCCCCTGGAAACACCATATATTTT
TRBJ2-1,TRBV2,-,-,CASSEALQAVF,TGTGCCAGCAGTGAAGCGCTTCAGGCGGTTTTC